The rows below give T cell receptor beta chains drawn from one sample of a study of PD-L1 blockade in urothelial cancer. Using immunoSEQ multiplex PCR, the repertoire was profiled, and TCRdb retains in-frame clones only, with some absent. The repertoire has 50,000 or so clones, approximately 80% of them found once; the top ten carry 4.5%. Here the sequenced sample was PBMCs, taken around atezolizumab (anti-PD-L1) treatment. These receptors were taken from a man between 65 and 79 years old with urothelial cancer. CDR3s include the opening cysteine and the closing phenylalanine or tryptophan. The D gene is left open where the match is weak. Clone size is stated in some rows and not others, as once, few, many or a class when expanded.

NA	TRBV1	TRBJ2-7	NA	TGCACCAGCAGCCAACCCGTCCCAACTAGCGGGGAGTCCTACGAGCAGTACTTC	CTSSQPVPTSGESYEQYF
NA	TRBV19	TRBJ2-6	NA	TGTGCCACAAAAACAGGGTCTGGGGCCAACGTCCTGACTTTC	CATKTGSGANVLTF
NA	TRBV6-1	TRBJ2-1	NA	TGTGCCAGCAGTGAACTCCGCTCCTACAATGAGCAGTTCTTC	CASSELRSYNEQFF
NA	TRBV5-1	TRBJ2-3	NA	TGCGCCAGCAGCGTGGACTACGCAGATACGCAGTATTTT	CASSVDYADTQYF
NA	TRBV6-4	TRBJ1-3	NA	TGTGCCAGCAACCCCCTAGGGCAGGGGCTAGGAAACACCATATATTTT	CASNPLGQGLGNTIYF
NA	TRBV15	TRBJ2-5	TRBD2	TGTGCCACCAGCAGAGGGGGACTAGCGGGAGTTCAAGAGACCCAGTACTTC	CATSRGGLAGVQETQYF
NA	TRBV10-3	TRBJ1-1	TRBD1	TGTGCCATCAAAGGACAGGGGAGGACTGAAGCTTTCTTT	CAIKGQGRTEAFF
few	TRBV7-9	TRBJ1-2	NA	TGTGCCAGCAGCTACTACACGGATGGCTACACCTTC	CASSYYTDGYTF
NA	TRBV6-5	TRBJ2-7	TRBD1	TGTGCCAGCAGTTACGGTAGGGGGCGCGTTGGCTACGAGCAGTACTTC	CASSYGRGRVGYEQYF
NA	TRBV7-8	TRBJ2-1	TRBD2	TGTGCCAGCAGACCAATTACTAGCGGGAGGGCCAATGAGCAGTTCTTC	CASRPITSGRANEQFF
NA	TRBV15	TRBJ2-1	TRBD2	TGTGCCACCAGCAGAGCGGGATTGACTAGCGGGAGAAATGAGCAGTTCTTC	CATSRAGLTSGRNEQFF
NA	TRBV7-9	TRBJ2-7	NA	TGTGCCAGCAGCTTAGGAGGTAGACTACGGATGGAGCAGTACTTC	CASSLGGRLRMEQYF
NA	TRBV28	TRBJ2-7	NA	TGTGCCAGCAGGCTCACAGGGTTCTACGAGCAGTACTTC	CASRLTGFYEQYF
NA	TRBV28	TRBJ2-1	TRBD1	TGTGCCAGCAGTTTCGCGACAGGGGGCGAGAGGAATGAGCAGTTCTTC	CASSFATGGERNEQFF
NA	TRBV2	TRBJ1-5	TRBD1	TGTGCCAGCAGGGAATACAGGGGTAGCAATCAGCCCCAGCATTTT	CASREYRGSNQPQHF
NA	TRBV7-8	TRBJ2-1	NA	TGTGCCAGCAGCCCAACTAGGGGGTCCTACAATGAGCAGTTCTTC	CASSPTRGSYNEQFF
NA	TRBV28	TRBJ1-1	NA	TGTGCCAGCAGTTCCTACAGAGAAACGAACACTGAAGCTTTCTTT	CASSSYRETNTEAFF
NA	TRBV27	TRBJ2-5	NA	TGTGCCAGCAGTTTAATGACCAGGGGACAAGAGACCCAGTACTTC	CASSLMTRGQETQYF
NA	TRBV5-1	TRBJ2-1	TRBD2	TGCGCCAGCAGCCCCTCGATAATAGCGGGAGGGGGGGGCAATGAGCAGTTCTTC	CASSPSIIAGGGGNEQFF
NA	TRBV5-5	TRBJ2-5	NA	TGTGCCAGCAGCGTAGGACTACCTCAAGAGACCCAGTACTTC	CASSVGLPQETQYF
NA	TRBV2	TRBJ2-5	NA	TGTGCCAGCACATCAGGGTTAGAGACCCAGTACTTC	CASTSGLETQYF
NA	TRBV2	TRBJ2-7	TRBD2	TGTGCCAGCAGTTGGACTAGCGGGCTAACCTACGAGCAGTACTTC	CASSWTSGLTYEQYF
NA	TRBV18	TRBJ1-1	NA	TGTGCCAGCTCAGGGACACTGGACACTGAAGCTTTCTTT	CASSGTLDTEAFF
NA	TRBV5-8	TRBJ2-3	TRBD2	TGTGCCAGCAGCAAAAGGACTAGCGGGAGCGGAACAGATACGCAGTATTTT	CASSKRTSGSGTDTQYF
NA	TRBV29-1	TRBJ1-2	NA	TGCAGCGTTTGGGACACCGGCGATCCTAACTATGGCTACACCTTC	CSVWDTGDPNYGYTF
NA	TRBV30	TRBJ2-1	NA	TGTGCCTGGACTAGCGTTAGCTCCTACAATGAGCAGTTCTTC	CAWTSVSSYNEQFF
NA	TRBV29-1	TRBJ2-1	NA	TGCAGCGTTGTATGGCAGGGAAATGAGCAGTTCTTC	CSVVWQGNEQFF
NA	TRBV19	TRBJ1-2	TRBD1	TGTGCCAGTAGTATGCACAGGGGTGGAAGCTATGGCTACACCTTC	CASSMHRGGSYGYTF
NA	TRBV5-6	TRBJ1-3	TRBD1	TGTGCCAGCAGCTACGACAGGGCTGGAAACACCATATATTTT	CASSYDRAGNTIYF
NA	TRBV7-8	TRBJ2-1	TRBD2	TGTGCCAGCAGCTTACCGGGACTAGTCGGAAATGAGCAGTTCTTC	CASSLPGLVGNEQFF
NA	TRBV6-1	TRBJ2-2	NA	TGTGCCAGCACCAAGGTCGGGGCGGGGCTTGGGGAGCTGTTTTTT	CASTKVGAGLGELFF
NA	TRBV15	TRBJ2-2	TRBD2	TGTGCCACCAGCAGAGATATAGTGTCAGCGGGAGAGCTGTTTTTT	CATSRDIVSAGELFF
NA	TRBV6-1	TRBJ2-7	TRBD1	TGTGCCAGCAGTGAAGCGGTCTTAGGGACAGAGGTTTCCTACGAGCAGTACTTC	CASSEAVLGTEVSYEQYF
NA	TRBV10-3	TRBJ1-5	NA	TGTGCCATCAGTGAAAGGGGGGGTGGTCAGCCCCAGCATTTT	CAISERGGGQPQHF
NA	TRBV6-1	TRBJ1-5	NA	TGTGCCAGCAGTGTTAACAGGGTTCAGCCCCAGCATTTT	CASSVNRVQPQHF
NA	TRBV18	TRBJ2-3	TRBD1	TGTGCCAGCTCCCCCCGGGGACAGAGCACAGATACGCAGTATTTT	CASSPRGQSTDTQYF
NA	TRBV18	TRBJ2-7	TRBD2	TGTGCCAGCTCACCCACGGGACTAGCCGCGGCCTACGAGCAGTACTTC	CASSPTGLAAAYEQYF
NA	TRBV7-9	TRBJ1-1	NA	TGTGCCAGCAGCTTAGGACTGTTGGCCACTGAAGCTTTCTTT	CASSLGLLATEAFF
NA	TRBV28	TRBJ2-7	TRBD2	TGTGCCAGCAGCGAAGGACTAGCGGGATATTACGAGCAGTACTTC	CASSEGLAGYYEQYF
NA	TRBV5-4	TRBJ2-1	TRBD2	TGTGCCAGCAGCTTGGTAAGACTAGCGGCCTTGAGCTCCTACAATGAGCAGTTCTTC	CASSLVRLAALSSYNEQFF
NA	TRBV5-1	TRBJ2-7	NA	TGCGCCAGCAGCCTCGCTTTGGGACAAAGCTACGAGCAGTACTTC	CASSLALGQSYEQYF
few	TRBV9	TRBJ2-2	TRBD2	TGTGCCAGCAGCGCGACTAGCGGAAACACCGGGGAGCTGTTTTTT	CASSATSGNTGELFF
NA	TRBV10-3	TRBJ2-2	NA	TGTGCCATCAGTGAGGTCTCAGACACCGGGGAGCTGTTTTTT	CAISEVSDTGELFF